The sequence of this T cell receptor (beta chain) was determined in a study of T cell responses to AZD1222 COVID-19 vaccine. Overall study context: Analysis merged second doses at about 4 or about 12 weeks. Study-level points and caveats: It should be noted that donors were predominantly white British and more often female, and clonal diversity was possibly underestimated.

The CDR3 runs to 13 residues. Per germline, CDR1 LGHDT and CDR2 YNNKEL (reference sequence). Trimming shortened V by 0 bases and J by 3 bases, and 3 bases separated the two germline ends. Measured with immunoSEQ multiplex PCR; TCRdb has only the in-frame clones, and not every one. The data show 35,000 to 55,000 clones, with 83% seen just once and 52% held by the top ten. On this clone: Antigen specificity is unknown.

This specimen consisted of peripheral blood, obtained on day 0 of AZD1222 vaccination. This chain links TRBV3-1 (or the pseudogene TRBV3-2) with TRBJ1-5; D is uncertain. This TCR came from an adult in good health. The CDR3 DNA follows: TGTGCCAGCAGCCAAGACATCAATCAGCCCCAGCATTTT. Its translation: CASSQDINQPQHF.